These 32 T cell receptor beta chains share one sample of origin, sequenced in a study of CD8 T cells in Susac syndrome (dated by TCRdb to between 2018 and 2021). The library was prepared using the immunoSEQ multiplex PCR assay. RNA was extracted using the RNeasy kit, and roughly 0.5 to 1 microgram was reverse transcribed with random hexamers. TCRdb reprocessed the public reads (quality trimming at Q25 with fastp, clone calling with MiXCR) and kept in-frame beta chains. Merged by CDR3 protein, the rows form single entries marked with the most common genes and DNA. In all, the sample holds 150,000 or so distinct CDR3 sequences, and just under 95% of those were seen once. The ten largest account for roughly 0.13% of the sample. The sample was CD4+ T cells from PBMCs. Receptor source: a human donor in good health.

V usage is TRBV6-2 or TRBV6-3 and J usage is TRBJ2-7, with TRBD1 matching over 7 bases. Trimming cost V 5 bases and J 6 bases; bases outside gene matches: 10. This CDR3 has 14 residues. Germline V lookup: CDR1 MNHEY, CDR2 SVGEGT. CDR3: CASSRQGISGEQYF. The CDR3 DNA reads TGTGCCAGCAGTCGACAGGGTATCTCTGGCGAGCAGTACTTC.

This rearrangement joins TRBV4-3 to TRBJ1-2; tentative D call: TRBD1 (5 bases). Germline assignment: CDR1 LGHNA and CDR2 YSLEER. The CDR3 contains 16 residues. V lost 1 base and J 2 bases, leaving 14 bases between the germline ends. The CDR3 protein is CASSQGTGRTNYGYTF. CDR3 in DNA: TGCGCCAGCAGCCAAGGAACAGGACGGACGAACTATGGCTACACCTTC.

The rearrangement uses TRBV7-3 and TRBJ2-3; D is unresolved. The CDR3 is made up of 13 amino acids. The germline V gene encodes CDR1 SGHTA and CDR2 FQGTGA. V lost 2 bases to trimming and J lost 2 bases, with 5 bases between them. The CDR3 DNA sequence: TGTGCCAGCAGCTTAGGGCACACAGATACGCAGTATTTT. The encoded protein is CASSLGHTDTQYF.

The chain combines TRBV20-1 with TRBJ2-1, with 9 bases fitting TRBD2. CDR1 and CDR2 from the germline V gene are DFQATT and SNEGSKA (reference sequence). The CDR3 is made up of 14 amino acids. With 6 bases clipped from V and 8 bases from J, the junction kept 11 bases outside the gene matches. CDR3 sequence: CSARPGTSFDEQFF. The CDR3 nucleotides read TGCAGTGCCCGCCCCGGGACTAGCTTCGATGAGCAGTTCTTC.

This rearrangement joins TRBV20-1 to TRBJ1-1, with D hard to call. Germline CDR1 reads DFQATT; CDR2 reads SNEGSKA (reference sequence). V was clipped by 6 bases and J by 6 bases, with 17 bases between them. CDR3 length equals 13 residues. The CDR3, as DNA: TGCAGTGCAAAAAAGGACGTGGCCTCTGAAGCTTTCTTT. Translation gives CSAKKDVASEAFF.

This chain links TRBV6-2 or TRBV6-3 with TRBJ2-7, with D perhaps TRBD1 (6 bases). Looked up from germline, CDR1 is MNHEY and CDR2 is SVGEGT. The CDR3 loop spans 13 amino acids. V dropped 7 bases and J dropped 3 bases, with 13 bases sitting between them. The CDR3 loop reads CASKYRELYEQYF. Written as DNA, the CDR3 is TGTGCCAGCAAGTACAGGGAACTCTACGAGCAGTACTTC.

The chain couples TRBV25-1 to TRBJ2-1; tentatively, D is TRBD2 (6 bases). The CDR3 is 14 residues long. V lost 1 base and J lost 7, with 11 bases in between. Germline V CDR1 and CDR2: MGHDK, SYGVNS. The CDR3: CASSEWAGGNEQFF. CDR3 nucleotide sequence: TGTGCCAGCAGTGAATGGGCTGGGGGGAATGAGCAGTTCTTC.

The rearrangement links TRBV20-1 to TRBJ2-1; weak D call: TRBD2 (5 bases). The CDR3 is 18 amino acids. Trimming stripped 1 base from V and 0 bases from J, with 19 bases between. Germline CDR1 DFQATT, CDR2 SNEGSKA (reference sequence). The CDR3 DNA follows: TGCAGTGCTAGAGCTCTGCTGGGAGCCACTAGCTCCTACAATGAGCAGTTCTTC. This sequence encodes CSARALLGATSSYNEQFF.

The chain joins TRBV19 to TRBJ1-2; D is uncertain. This CDR3 region has 15 residues. Trimming removed 3 bases from V and 1 base from J, with 12 bases in between. The V gene's germline CDR1 is LNHDA and CDR2 SQIVND (reference sequence). Here the CDR3 reads CASSIGGRVNYGYTF. The DNA for the CDR3 is TGTGCCAGTAGTATCGGCGGACGGGTTAACTATGGCTACACCTTC.

The rearrangement uses TRBV7-2 and TRBJ2-7, with 8 bases that match TRBD1. Per the germline V gene, CDR1 is SGHTA and CDR2 is FQGNSA. There are 13 residues in the CDR3. Unmatched junction bases numbered 6, after V lost 6 bases and J lost 5 bases. The CDR3 DNA is TGTGCCAGCAGTCTGGACAGGGAACACGAGCAGTACTTC. This codes for CASSLDREHEQYF.

The V and J genes are TRBV20-1 and TRBJ2-5, with D unclear. Trimming removed 2 bases from V and 2 bases from J, with 9 bases in between. The CDR3 is 13 residues long. The germline CDR1 and CDR2 sequences are DFQATT and SNEGSKA (reference sequence). Written as DNA, the CDR3 is TGCAGTGCTAGATTTCCCCTGCAAGAGACCCAGTACTTC. Amino acid sequence: CSARFPLQETQYF.

The chain uses TRBV20-1 and TRBJ2-3, with a tentative D call TRBD1 (6 bases). The CDR3 is 15 residues long. V gave up 0 bases and J gave up 3 bases, with 13 bases separating them. The germline V gene encodes CDR1 DFQATT and CDR2 SNEGSKA (reference sequence). CDR3 region: CSARDPHRETDTQYF. CDR3 in DNA: TGCAGTGCTAGAGATCCCCACAGGGAAACAGATACGCAGTATTTT.

This chain joins TRBV3-1 and TRBJ1-2, with D perhaps matching TRBD1 (6 bases). Germline V gene data show CDR1 as LGHDT and CDR2 as YNNKEL (reference sequence). Trimming shortened V by 6 bases and J by 1 base, and 12 bases separated the two germline ends. This CDR3 region has 14 residues. This chain's CDR3 is CASSPGADNYGYTF. The CDR3 nucleotides read TGTGCCAGCAGTCCGGGGGCCGATAACTATGGCTACACCTTC.

The chain links TRBV29-1 to TRBJ2-7; no firm D call. Germline values: CDR1 SQVTM, CDR2 ANQGSEA. The V end was cut by 4 bases, the J end by 3 bases, with 19 bases between. The CDR3 has 15 residues. CDR3 protein: CSVASRLSLGYEQYF. CDR3 bases: TGCAGCGTTGCCTCAAGGCTGTCTCTTGGCTACGAGCAGTACTTC.

The chain recombines TRBV4-3 with TRBJ2-5; no clear D gene. The CDR3 has 13 residues. The V and J ends lost 1 base and 3 bases respectively, with 6 bases between them. CDR1 is LGHNA, CDR2 YSLEER, per germline. CDR3 sequence reads: CASSQALEETQYF. The CDR3 DNA follows: TGCGCCAGCAGCCAAGCCCTAGAAGAGACCCAGTACTTC.

This clonotype occurred once. The chain couples TRBV12-3 or TRBV12-4 to TRBJ1-5; TRBD1 matches 10 bases. The CDR3 has 16 residues. V gave up 2 bases and J gave up 3 bases; unmatched junction bases: 4. The CDR3 loop reads CASSLWTGGDNQPQHF. The DNA of the CDR3 is TGTGCCAGCAGTTTATGGACAGGGGGAGACAATCAGCCCCAGCATTTT.

The chain recombines TRBV7-2 with TRBJ1-2, with D possibly being TRBD1 (6 bases). The CDR3 extends over 15 amino acids. Trimming took 5 bases from V and 2 from J, leaving 15 bases between them. CDR1 and CDR2 from the germline V gene are SGHTA and FQGNSA. CDR3 coding DNA: TGTGCCAGCAGCGCCCTAGGGGGATTGAACTATGGCTACACCTTC. Its protein product is CASSALGGLNYGYTF.

This clonotype was counted a single time. V and J are TRBV29-1 and TRBJ2-3; D is unclear. The germline V gene has CDR1 SQVTM and CDR2 ANQGSEA. This CDR3 region has 14 residues. The CDR3 spells CSATSAGGTDTQYF. CDR3 in DNA: TGCAGTGCTACCTCCGCAGGCGGCACAGATACGCAGTATTTT.

The chain has TRBV3-1 and TRBJ2-5; D uncertain. V lost 4 bases to trimming and J lost 5 bases, with 11 bases between them. This CDR3 spans 13 amino acids. Germline-derived CDR1 and CDR2 are LGHDT and YNNKEL (reference sequence). In DNA, the CDR3 is TGTGCCAGCAGCCGACTCACCGGGGAGACCCAGTACTTC. Translation gives CASSRLTGETQYF.

The chain recombines TRBV4-3 with TRBJ2-7; TRBD2 is a possible D gene (6 bases). Germline V CDR1 and CDR2: LGHNA, YSLEER. There are 15 residues in the CDR3. Trimming took 0 bases from V and 7 from J, leaving 16 bases between them. In nucleotides, the CDR3 is TGCGCCAGCAGCCAAGATAGGGTGACGGGGAGGGAGCAGTACTTC. It translates to CASSQDRVTGREQYF.

The chain employs TRBV5-1 and TRBJ1-5; D gene uncertain. The CDR3 consists of 15 residues. The V end lost 0 bases, the J end lost 2 bases, and 9 bases lay between the germline ends. From germline, CDR1 is SGHRS and CDR2 YFSETQ. This CDR3 is CASSLDGDGNQPQHF. The CDR3 DNA is TGCGCCAGCAGCTTGGACGGTGATGGCAATCAGCCCCAGCATTTT.

The rearrangement links TRBV30 to TRBJ2-1; D gene uncertain. This CDR3 is 13 amino acids long. Germline lookup yields CDR1 GTSNPN and CDR2 SVGIG (reference sequence). The ends were cut back, 0 bases at V and 9 bases at J, with 12 bases in the middle. In DNA form, the CDR3 reads TGTGCCTGGAGTGTAGGTAGCCGGCGTGAGCAGTTCTTC. Its protein product is CAWSVGSRREQFF. Together with reference TRBV30 and TRBJ2-1, the CDR3 gives the full variable domain: SQTIHQWPATLVQPVGSPLSLECTVEGTSNPNLYWYRQAAGRGLQLLFYSVGIGQISSEVPQNLSASRPQDRQFILSSKKLLLSDSGFYLCAWSVGSRREQFFGPGTRLTVL.

The genes are TRBV20-1 and TRBJ1-5; D not resolved. V lost 5 bases and J 3 bases, leaving 14 bases between the germline ends. The CDR3 length is 14 residues. The germline gives CDR1 DFQATT, CDR2 SNEGSKA (reference sequence). CDR3: CSAPRGGNNQPQHF. CDR3 sequence (DNA): TGCAGTGCTCCCCGGGGAGGAAACAATCAGCCCCAGCATTTT.

This rearrangement joins TRBV5-4 to TRBJ1-1; 10 bases fit TRBD1. There are 15 residues in the CDR3. Trimming at V came to 3 bases and at J to 4 bases, leaving 6 bases not matched to a gene. Per the germline V gene, CDR1 is SGHNT and CDR2 is YYREEE (reference sequence). The CDR3 DNA is TGTGCCAGCAGCTCCCCCGGGACAGGGGCCACTGAAGCTTTCTTT. Protein product: CASSSPGTGATEAFF.

The rearrangement links TRBV7-9 to TRBJ2-1, with 8 bases matching TRBD1. Germline CDR1 reads SEHNR; CDR2 reads FQNEAQ (reference sequence). J was trimmed by 4 bases and V by 1 base; bases with no gene match: 12. This CDR3 has 18 amino acids. The CDR3 loop is CASSLERSGQVRYNEQFF. The CDR3 nucleotides are TGTGCCAGCAGCTTAGAGAGGTCGGGACAGGTGAGATACAATGAGCAGTTCTTC. Full variable domain (missing parts from reference TRBV7-9 and TRBJ2-1): DTGVSQNPRHKITKRGQNVTFRCDPISEHNRLYWYRQTLGQGPEFLTYFQNEAQLEKSRLLSDRFSAERPKGSFSTLEIQRTEQGDSAMYLCASSLERSGQVRYNEQFFGPGTRLTVL.

The chain is built from TRBV28 and TRBJ1-1; perhaps TRBD1 as D (6 bases). Looked up from germline, CDR1 is MDHEN and CDR2 is SYDVKM. The CDR3 runs to 15 residues. Trimming took 5 bases from V and 4 from J, leaving 17 bases between them. The CDR3 is CASSAPGHSSTEAFF. The DNA of the CDR3 is TGTGCCAGCAGTGCTCCGGGACACTCCAGCACTGAAGCTTTCTTT.

This chain links TRBV3-1 with TRBJ2-1; 10 nucleotides line up with TRBD2. CDR3 length equals 13 residues. In germline, CDR1 is LGHDT, CDR2 YNNKEL (reference sequence). V dropped 4 bases and J dropped 12; count of bases not matched to a gene: 6. Here the CDR3 DNA reads TGTGCCAGCAGCCGGATAGCGGGGGGTATGCAGTTCTTC. As protein: CASSRIAGGMQFF.

The chain couples TRBV20-1 to TRBJ2-2; the D is unclear. From germline, CDR1 is DFQATT and CDR2 SNEGSKA (reference sequence). V lost 5 bases, J lost 4 bases, and 8 bases lay in between. The CDR3 is 12 amino acids. The CDR3 loop reads CSAHRSTGELFF. CDR3 DNA sequence: TGCAGTGCTCACAGATCCACCGGGGAGCTGTTTTTT.

The chain has TRBV27 and TRBJ1-5; D gene unclear. V gave up 0 bases and J gave up 6 bases, with 3 bases separating them. The germline V gene encodes CDR1 MNHEY and CDR2 SMNVEV (reference sequence). The CDR3 contains 12 residues. This CDR3 is CASSLSTQPQHF. As DNA, the CDR3 is TGTGCCAGCAGTTTATCAACTCAGCCCCAGCATTTT.

The chain uses TRBV18 and TRBJ1-6, with D perhaps matching TRBD1 (5 bases). Germline V gene sequence: CDR1 KGHSH, CDR2 LQKENI. V lost 2 bases to trimming and J lost 8 bases, with 19 bases between them. This CDR3 spans 17 amino acids. The chain's CDR3 is CASSPTIFGRGDSPLHF. Here the CDR3 DNA reads TGTGCCAGCTCACCAACGATATTCGGGAGAGGGGATTCACCCCTCCACTTT.

The chain employs TRBV29-1 and TRBJ1-1; 9 bases are a match to TRBD1. CDR1 SQVTM and CDR2 ANQGSEA come from the germline V gene. With V trimmed by 3 bases and J by 4 bases, 3 bases remained unmatched. The CDR3 contains 13 residues. The CDR3: CSVEVTGGTEAFF. The CDR3 DNA follows: TGCAGCGTTGAGGTGACAGGGGGCACTGAAGCTTTCTTT.

The chain combines TRBV20-1 with TRBJ2-7; a weak D match, TRBD2 (6 bases). CDR1 is DFQATT and CDR2 is SNEGSKA in the germline V gene (reference sequence). The CDR3 has 11 amino acids. V was pared by 1 base and J by 6 bases, with 7 bases between. The CDR3: CSARGRGEQYF. DNA for the CDR3: TGCAGTGCTAGAGGGAGGGGCGAGCAGTACTTC.